Each of the 3 T cell receptor beta chains below was sequenced from the same sample in a study of T cell changes during pregnancy in multiple sclerosis. Clones were sequenced by immunoSEQ multiplex PCR, and TCRdb holds only the in-frame ones, with some missing. Here the sample spans about 110,000 clones, 80% to 95% being singletons. Sequenced material: peripheral blood, taken after pregnancy. These receptors all come from a female donor with multiple sclerosis, enrolled in a pregnancy study.

This rearrangement joins TRBV10-1 to TRBJ2-2, with 13 bases identical to TRBD2. The ends lost 4 bases at V and 4 bases at J; junction bases unmatched: 3. The CDR3 extends over 16 amino acids. Germline CDR1 is WNHNN and CDR2 is SYGVQD (reference sequence). The CDR3 sequence: CASSATSGGSTGELFF. The CDR3 DNA follows: TGCGCCAGCAGTGCGACTAGCGGGGGGAGCACCGGGGAGCTGTTTTTT.

V gene TRBV30 combines with J gene TRBJ1-3; D uncertain. There are 16 residues in the CDR3. V was pared by 3 bases and J by 1 base, with 16 bases between. The V gene's germline CDR1 is GTSNPN and CDR2 SVGIG (reference sequence). CDR3 sequence (DNA): TGTGCCTGGAGAACGCACTCTGGTTTATCTGGAAACACCATATATTTT. This translates into CAWRTHSGLSGNTIYF.

The gene calls are TRBV20-1 and TRBJ1-2; no clear D gene. The CDR3 extends over 11 amino acids. From germline, CDR1 is DFQATT and CDR2 SNEGSKA (reference sequence). Trimming stripped 8 bases from V and 6 bases from J, with 13 bases between. Here the CDR3 DNA reads TGCAGTTCACGCGGGGAAAATGGCTACACCTTC. Amino acids: CSSRGENGYTF.